Following are 31 T cell receptor beta chains from one sample sequenced in a study of blood T cells in healthy people across ages. Using a J-beta primer mix together with a sample-barcoded 5' primer, a second PCR was run for roughly 7 to 12 cycles. TCRdb passed the 5' RACE reads through MiXCR, listing each CDR3 protein once. The sample holds 1.5 million to 2 million distinct CDR3 sequences, 28% seen once. What was sequenced was blood. The source is a young woman in good health.

V and J are TRBV20-1 and TRBJ2-7, with 7 bases identical to TRBD1. V shed 0 bases, J shed 0 bases, and the junction held 5 bases outside the gene matches. The CDR3 extends over 15 amino acids. Germline values: CDR1 DFQATT, CDR2 SNEGSKA (reference sequence). Here the CDR3 DNA reads TGCAGTGCTAGAGATTGGGACAGTTACTCCTACGAGCAGTACTTC. Protein sequence: CSARDWDSYSYEQYF.

There are a few counts of this clonotype. The chain combines TRBV27 with TRBJ1-1; D is possibly TRBD1 (5 bases). Germline CDR1 reads MNHEY; CDR2 reads SMNVEV (reference sequence). The V and J ends lost 3 bases and 5 bases respectively, with 19 bases between them. This CDR3 is 16 amino acids long. The CDR3 region is CASSFRYSGRGTEAFF. In DNA form, the CDR3 reads TGTGCCAGCAGTTTTAGATATTCGGGTAGGGGAACTGAAGCTTTCTTT.

V and J are TRBV20-1 and TRBJ2-5; D gene ambiguous. CDR3 length equals 14 residues. Trimming removed 0 bases at V and 0 bases at J, with 8 bases between. The germline V gene encodes CDR1 DFQATT and CDR2 SNEGSKA (reference sequence). Written as DNA, the CDR3 is TGCAGTGCTAGAGATTTGGCGGACCAAGAGACCCAGTACTTC. Protein sequence: CSARDLADQETQYF.

J is TRBJ1-1 and V is TRBV12-5; possibly TRBD1 for D (5 bases). V dropped 5 bases and J dropped 4 bases, with 20 bases sitting between them. CDR3 length equals 16 residues. The germline CDR1 and CDR2 sequences are LGHNT and FRNRAP. In DNA, the CDR3 is TGTGCTAGTGGTATCCAAATGGGGGGTCGTGGCACTGAAGCTTTCTTT. Its translation is CASGIQMGGRGTEAFF.

V usage is TRBV4-1 and J usage is TRBJ1-1; maybe TRBD1 (6 bases). Trimming removed 1 base at V and 12 bases at J, with 24 bases between. Germline loops: CDR1 MGHRA, CDR2 YSYEKL. The CDR3 runs to 16 residues. This CDR3 reads CASSQVSRGGTGGTFF. The DNA for the CDR3 is TGCGCCAGCAGCCAAGTCTCCAGGGGTGGAACCGGGGGGACTTTCTTT.

This clonotype was observed many times. V usage is TRBV7-2 and J usage is TRBJ2-5; D unclear. There are 15 residues in the CDR3. Trimming left V 2 bases short and J 0 bases short, with 10 bases between. Germline V gives CDR1 SGHTA, CDR2 FQGNSA. The CDR3 reads CASSLPVGYQETQYF. The CDR3 nucleotides read TGTGCCAGCAGCTTACCCGTCGGGTACCAAGAGACCCAGTACTTC. The full variable domain, completed using reference TRBV7-2 and TRBJ2-5, is GAGVSQSPSNKVTEKGKDVELRCDPISGHTALYWYRQSLGQGLEFLIYFQGNSAPDKSGLPSDRFSAERTGGSVSTLTIQRTQQEDSAVYLCASSLPVGYQETQYFGPGTRLLVL.

The rearrangement joins TRBV28 to TRBJ2-5; 15 nucleotides align to TRBD2. V gave up 6 bases and J gave up 5 bases; unmatched junction bases: 22. The CDR3 is 21 residues long. Germline V gene sequence: CDR1 MDHEN, CDR2 SYDVKM. The CDR3: CASSPRGTSGGLIPSKETQYF. The DNA of the CDR3 is TGTGCCAGCAGCCCTAGGGGGACTAGCGGGGGGTTAATCCCTTCGAAGGAGACCCAGTACTTC.

This clonotype occurred a few times. This chain connects TRBV10-3 to TRBJ2-7; no firm D call. This CDR3 is built from 12 residues. Germline V CDR1 and CDR2: ENHRY, SYGVKD. V was shortened by 3 bases and J by 5 bases, with 8 bases between the two germline ends. CDR3 in amino acids: CAISDPGNEQYF. The DNA for the CDR3 is TGTGCCATCAGTGACCCCGGTAACGAGCAGTACTTC.

On this clonotype: A much larger clone sits a single nucleotide away, making a read error possible. V is TRBV10-3 and J is TRBJ2-1; TRBD2 matches 7 bases. This CDR3 region has 14 residues. With V trimmed by 7 bases and J by 10 bases, 13 bases remained unmatched. Looked up from germline, CDR1 is ENHRY and CDR2 is SYGVKD. The CDR3 sequence is CAIKEGLTGLEQFF. The CDR3 coding sequence is TGTGCCATCAAGGAGGGACTAACGGGTCTCGAGCAGTTCTTC.

In the case of this clonotype: A much larger clone differs from this one at a single base, so this may be a read error. V and J are TRBV18 and TRBJ2-3, with a tentative D call TRBD2 (5 bases). From germline, CDR1 is KGHSH and CDR2 LQKENI. The CDR3 has 15 amino acids. CDR3 loop: CAGSPRGTSLNTQYF. CDR3 bases: TGTGCCGGCTCACCAAGAGGAACTAGTTTGAATACGCAGTATTTT.

This clonotype was counted between two and nine times. The V gene is TRBV5-1, the J gene TRBJ2-1, with TRBD2 identical over 10 bases. Germline CDR1 reads SGHRS; CDR2 reads YFSETQ. The length of the CDR3 is 16 residues. V lost 0 bases and J lost 9; bases outside the gene matches: 9. The DNA for the CDR3 is TGCGCCAGCAGCTTGGAAGTAGCAGCGGGAGGGCGTGAGCAGTTCTTC. Translation: CASSLEVAAGGREQFF.

This clonotype has only a few counts. V and J are TRBV14 and TRBJ2-5; 11 bases map to TRBD2. The closer fit of TRBJ2-7 to the DNA end suggests the J call may be wrong. The CDR3 length is 16 residues. Germline CDR1 reads SGHDN; CDR2 reads FVKESK. For the CDR3, the DNA is TGTGCCAGCAGCCAAGATGGTAGCGGGAGGGCCAACGAGCAGTACTTC. It encodes CASSQDGSGRANEQYF.

The chain couples TRBV14 to TRBJ1-2; D ambiguous. CDR1 SGHDN and CDR2 FVKESK come from the germline V gene. The CDR3 has 14 residues. Trimming took off 1 base at V and 8 bases at J, with 14 bases between the two ends. The DNA for the CDR3 is TGTGCCAGCAGCCAAGCATCCCTAACCCCGGGCTACACCTTC. Translating gives CASSQASLTPGYTF.

The rearrangement uses TRBV6-6 and TRBJ2-3, with a possible D match to TRBD2 (7 bases). The CDR3 consists of 16 residues. The ends were cut back, 4 bases at V and 6 bases at J, with 20 bases in the middle. Germline values: CDR1 MNHNY, CDR2 SVGAGI (reference sequence). CDR3 in amino acids: CASSSRGGGEVDTQYF. In DNA, the CDR3 is TGTGCCAGCAGTTCGAGGGGAGGGGGGGAAGTGGATACGCAGTATTTT.

This chain joins TRBV5-1 and TRBJ2-1; 8 bases map to TRBD2. CDR1 and CDR2 from the germline V gene are SGHRS and YFSETQ. V dropped 1 base and J dropped 8; count of bases not matched to a gene: 5. The CDR3 covers 14 residues. CDR3 DNA: TGCGCCAGCAGCTTGACTAGCGGAGCGGATGAGCAGTTCTTC. Its protein product is CASSLTSGADEQFF.

The V and J genes are TRBV4-3 and TRBJ1-1, with a tentative D call TRBD1 (5 bases). The CDR3 extends over 13 amino acids. Trimming cost V 4 bases and J 4 bases, with 10 bases left between them. Per the germline V gene, CDR1 is LGHNA and CDR2 is YSLEER. The CDR3 reads CASSLMRGTEAFF. DNA for the CDR3: TGCGCCAGCAGCCTAATGAGGGGCACTGAAGCTTTCTTT.

This clonotype was picked up a small number of times. A read error may explain this, as a much larger clone is one base away. The chain employs TRBV29-1 and TRBJ2-5; D gene unclear. Germline CDR1 and CDR2: SQVTM and ANQGSEA. This CDR3 spans 10 amino acids. For the CDR3, the DNA is TGCAGCGTTCGACAAGAGGCCCAGTACTTC. It yields the protein CSVRQEAQYF.

This rearrangement joins TRBV6-5 to TRBJ2-7, with D hard to call. Trimming shortened V by 5 bases and J by 0 bases, and 11 bases separated the two germline ends. This CDR3 comprises 14 residues. Germline lookup yields CDR1 MNHEY and CDR2 SVGAGI. In DNA form, the CDR3 reads TGTGCCAGCAGTGCTACGGACGGCTCCTACGAGCAGTACTTC. This gives the protein CASSATDGSYEQYF.

This clonotype was observed at least ten times. CDR3 sequence (DNA): TGTGCCAGCAGTTTTCTTAGCAATCAGCCCCAGCATTTT. This gives the protein CASSFLSNQPQHF. V and J are TRBV12-3 or TRBV12-4 and TRBJ1-5; no clear D. The V end lost 3 bases, the J end lost 0 bases, and 3 bases lay between the germline ends. The CDR3 spans 13 residues.

This clonotype was detected ten times or more. CDR3 region: CASGAAGPNEKLFF. The CDR3 DNA reads as TGTGCCAGCGGGGCCGCAGGGCCCAATGAAAAACTGTTTTTT. This chain links TRBV12-3 or TRBV12-4 with TRBJ1-4; a weak D match, TRBD1 (5 bases). CDR3 length equals 14 residues. The V and J ends lost 8 bases and 5 bases respectively, with 15 bases between them.

This clonotype was seen ten or more times. The chain joins TRBV10-3 to TRBJ2-7, with D tentatively TRBD1 or TRBD2 (6 bases each). CDR3 length: 15 amino acids. Germline V gene lookup returns CDR1 ENHRY and CDR2 SYGVKD. The ends were cut back, 10 bases at V and 6 bases at J, with 25 bases in the middle. CDR3 loop: CATRWRGRGICEQYF. The CDR3 DNA follows: TGTGCCACAAGGTGGAGGGGCAGGGGTATTTGCGAGCAGTACTTC.

This clonotype was picked up a small number of times. J is TRBJ1-2 and V is TRBV27, with a weak D call TRBD1 (6 bases). The CDR3 has 14 amino acids. V was clipped by 6 bases and J by 3 bases, with 14 bases between them. Per the germline V gene, CDR1 is MNHEY and CDR2 is SMNVEV (reference sequence). CDR3 protein: CASSEQGSYYGYTF. The CDR3 coding sequence is TGTGCCAGCAGCGAACAGGGTTCTTACTATGGCTACACCTTC.

This clonotype was counted once. The chain has TRBV12-5 and TRBJ1-2; 7 bases align to TRBD1. Germline trimming cut 4 bases from V and 7 bases from J; bases unmatched to any gene: 9. Germline V gives CDR1 LGHNT, CDR2 FRNRAP. The CDR3 totals 14 residues. In DNA, the CDR3 is TGTGCTAGTGGTTCGGTAAGGGGGCATGGTGGCTACACCTTC. It specifies CASGSVRGHGGYTF.

The V gene is TRBV5-1, the J gene TRBJ2-2; 7 bases line up with TRBD1. The V and J ends lost 0 bases and 4 bases, in that order; junction bases with no gene match: 6. The CDR3 sequence is 16 residues long. From germline, CDR1 is SGHRS and CDR2 YFSETQ. DNA for the CDR3: TGCGCCAGCAGCTTGGGTTGGACAGGAAGCACCGGGGAGCTGTTTTTT. It encodes CASSLGWTGSTGELFF. Based on the CDR3 plus reference TRBV5-1 and TRBJ2-2, the full variable domain is KAGVTQTPRYLIKTRGQQVTLSCSPISGHRSVSWYQQTPGQGLQFLFEYFSETQRNKGNFPGRFSGRQFSNSRSEMNVSTLELGDSALYLCASSLGWTGSTGELFFGEGSRLTVL.

This clonotype showed up just a few times. CDR3 sequence: CAWGGITDTQYF. In DNA, the CDR3 is TGTGCCTGGGGGGGTATCACAGATACGCAGTATTTT. This chain links TRBV30 with TRBJ2-3; D assignment may be TRBD1 or TRBD2 (5 bases each). There are 12 residues in the CDR3. Germline V gives CDR1 GTSNPN, CDR2 SVGIG (reference sequence). Trimming left V 5 bases short and J 2 bases short, with 8 bases between.

As concerns this clonotype: At one boundary the junction diverges from the germline segment, which might be a read error. The chain couples TRBV9 to TRBJ2-2; D is possibly TRBD1 or TRBD2 (6 bases each). This CDR3 is 13 amino acids long. Per germline, CDR1 SGDLS and CDR2 YYNGEE. The CDR3 protein is CASSVVGAGGLFF. The CDR3 coding sequence is TGTGCCAGCAGCGTAGTGGGGGCCGGGGGGCTGTTTTTT.

V and J are TRBV3-1 and TRBJ1-4, with D hard to call. Germline values: CDR1 LGHDT, CDR2 YNNKEL (reference sequence). Trimming shortened V by 0 bases and J by 8 bases, and 13 bases separated the two germline ends. CDR3 size: 15 residues. The CDR3 loop is CASSQEGPLGEKLFF. The CDR3 nucleotides are TGTGCCAGCAGCCAAGAAGGACCACTGGGCGAAAAACTGTTTTTT.

A few counts support this clonotype. The chain is built from TRBV20-1 and TRBJ2-1, with 11 bases fitting TRBD2. CDR1 and CDR2 (germline): DFQATT, SNEGSKA (reference sequence). With 6 bases clipped from V and 10 bases from J, the junction kept 14 bases outside the gene matches. The CDR3 contains 15 residues. The CDR3 loop reads CSALRSVAGGIEQFF. The DNA for the CDR3 is TGCAGTGCACTCCGGTCGGTAGCGGGAGGGATCGAGCAGTTCTTC.

The rearrangement joins TRBV11-2 to TRBJ2-3; TRBD2 matches at 9 bases. This CDR3 is built from 14 residues. Unmatched junction bases numbered 7, after V lost 7 bases and J lost 5 bases. The germline V gene has CDR1 SGHAT and CDR2 FQNNGV. CDR3 protein: CASTRGGGVDTQYF. CDR3 coding DNA: TGTGCCAGCACCCGCGGCGGGGGGGTAGATACGCAGTATTTT.

In its sample, this clonotype was seen a few times. V is TRBV6-2 or TRBV6-3 and J is TRBJ2-5; 13 bases match TRBD2. The J segment lost 4 bases and the V segment lost 8 bases, leaving 16 bases of the junction unmatched. CDR3 length: 18 amino acids. The germline V gene has CDR1 MNHEY and CDR2 SVGEGT. CDR3 coding DNA: TGTGCCAGCGGAAACAGGACTAGCGGGAGAATGTTACCAGAGACCCAGTACTTC. This codes for CASGNRTSGRMLPETQYF.

This clonotype turned up a few times. V is TRBV28 and J is TRBJ2-1; D tentatively fits TRBD1 or TRBD2 (5 bases each). Germline CDR1 and CDR2: MDHEN and SYDVKM. The length of the CDR3 is 12 residues. V lost 11 bases, J lost 5 bases, and 13 bases lay in between. CDR3 sequence reads: CAARQGDNEQFF. The DNA of the CDR3 is TGTGCCGCGCGGCAGGGAGACAATGAGCAGTTCTTC.